This T cell receptor (beta chain) was recorded in a study of graft-versus-host responses after intestinal transplantation (dated by TCRdb to about 2021). Regarding the complete study: The transplants that recipients received were multivisceral, liver-intestinal, or isolated intestinal. Donor T cell macrochimerism was defined as a peak of at least 4% donor T cells among recipient peripheral blood mononuclear cells. Instead of going to the commercial service, samples from a few later patients were sequenced in-house on an Illumina MiSeq and processed with MiXCR. All recipients received anti-thymocyte globulin induction followed by maintenance tacrolimus and steroids for three to four years. A cohort of some 24 intestinal transplant recipients, including one retransplant, was enrolled, and 3 patients lacking pretransplant specimens were excluded. To identify alloreactive clones, pre-transplant mixed lymphocyte reaction products were sequenced and then compared with unstimulated pre-transplant donor and recipient T cells. Bulk TCR-beta CDR3 sequencing was used to track graft-versus-host and host-versus-graft alloreactive T cell clones in the graft, circulation and bone marrow after intestinal transplantation.

Library creation used the immunoSEQ multiplex PCR assay. In most patients, genomic DNA was isolated using the Qiagen DNeasy Blood and Tissue Kit and sent frozen to Adaptive Biotechnologies for TCR sequencing. Adaptive Biotechnologies carried out high-throughput TCR-beta CDR3 sequencing of genomic DNA for most patients. On the study's bioinformatics: Adaptive's ImmunoSEQ software supplied the TCR sequencing data for around 19 patients, while MiXCR and VDJtools were used to process three other patients. To correct CD4 versus CD8 sorting errors, sequences present in both subsets at a frequency ratio below 5:1 were removed. Because the origin of CDR3 nucleotide sequences shared between donor and recipient could not be assigned, those sequences were removed. To count as alloreactive, a clone needed at least 2-fold expansion over unstimulated cells and a minimum CFSE-low frequency of 0.002% (template counts) or 0.001% (read counts). A clone was considered mappable if detected in the sequenced pre-transplant spleen, lymph node, or MLR CFSE-low populations of the donor or recipient. The cumulative frequency of alloreactive clones was calculated as a percentage of all sequences, weighted by copy number. Here the immuneACCESS table is served through TCRdb, limited to in-frame sequences with V and J called. Missing clones are a known gap in these copies; in checked studies unresolved V genes cover under half, and the rest lacks a known reason. V, J and clone size are those of that table, while D and trimming were read from the DNA. A total of about 59,000 clones appear in this sample, approximately 94% of them only once. The top ten constitute roughly 0.4% of the sample.

General findings and caveats noted by the study authors: Patients with donor T cell macrochimerism had high GvH to HvG T cell clonal ratios in their allografts. GvH clones were found in recipient bone marrow, and some of the GvH clones appeared earlier in ileal mucosa or blood, which is consistent with an intestinal mucosal origin. Early after transplant, declines in HvG clones were associated with peak levels of circulating GvH clones. The conclusions were limited by the relatively low number and heterogeneity of the intestinal transplant patients.

Of note for this clone: The specificity of this receptor is unknown. The sample holds no much larger clone one base away, and base qualities are not on file.

CDR1 SGHRS and CDR2 YFSETQ were looked up in the germline V gene. At the junction V is shortened by 3 bases and J by 2 bases; bases outside the gene matches: 3. Inclusive of the bounding cysteine and phenylalanine, the CDR3 is 15 residues long. CDR3 DNA is the only sequence kept; it has 45 bases, read in frame from the first base. The time point label on this specimen signifies: cells obtained before transplantation from donor or recipient. CD3+CD4+ and CD3+CD8+ populations were FACS-sorted from unstimulated pre-transplant donor and recipient cells taken from spleen or lymph nodes. This sample comprised unstimulated CD4+ T cells sorted from spleen or lymph node cells, obtained before transplant. The sequence was obtained from a human donor who was the organ donor for an intestinal transplant. This chain joins TRBV5-1 to TRBJ1-3; 9 of the junction bases match TRBD1. The CDR3 reads as follows: CASSSGQGPGNTIYF. The nucleotides read TGCGCCAGCAGCTCAGGACAGGGGCCTGGAAACACCATATATTTT.